This is a list of T cell receptor beta chains from one sample in a study of fetal regulatory T cell absence and autoimmunity. Generated by immunoSEQ multiplex PCR, the TCRdb table keeps only in-frame clones and is missing some. The sample lists around 100,000 clones; about 78% were seen once. The sequenced material came from pancreas tissue. The receptors derive from a male donor with IPEX syndrome. Both conserved end residues are part of each CDR3. A D gene is named only where the DNA matches it firmly. Only some rows state a clone size, as once, few, many or a class for expanded clones.

CDR3	D	size	J	V
CASSGQITGELFF	TRBD1	NA	TRBJ2-2	TRBV13
CASSQIAGGPYNEQFF	TRBD2	NA	TRBJ2-1	TRBV4-1
CASSQDVHGGNNQPQHF	NA	NA	TRBJ1-5	TRBV4-3
CASSQEPGAGEQYF	NA	NA	TRBJ2-7	TRBV4-2
CAIRTGGGSPLHF	TRBD1	NA	TRBJ1-6	TRBV10-3
CASSSYPGDYMGTQYF	NA	NA	TRBJ2-5	TRBV6-5
CASSQDGAGYEQYF	NA	NA	TRBJ2-7	TRBV4-3
CASGLTGGATEAFF	TRBD1	NA	TRBJ1-1	TRBV6-5
CASSLGPFFVNYGYTF	NA	NA	TRBJ1-2	TRBV5-4
CSVEGGGAFF	NA	once	TRBJ1-1	TRBV29-1
CASRVTGHTEAFF	TRBD1	NA	TRBJ1-1	TRBV6-1
CASSDSSGGTYNEQFF	TRBD2	NA	TRBJ2-1	TRBV5-4
CASSFGANTGELFF	NA	NA	TRBJ2-2	TRBV27
CASSQGTFPSTDTQYF	NA	NA	TRBJ2-3	TRBV11-2
CASSLDNTGELFF	NA	NA	TRBJ2-2	TRBV5-1
CASSELPTVSYEQYF	NA	NA	TRBJ2-7	TRBV6-1
CASSPSGRSGETQYF	TRBD2	NA	TRBJ2-5	TRBV7-6
CASSLLTTNEKLFF	NA	NA	TRBJ1-4	TRBV7-9
CASSPEPRGPRDGYTF	NA	NA	TRBJ1-2	TRBV4-3
CASSRTSGGNNEQFF	TRBD2	NA	TRBJ2-1	TRBV4-2
CASSLPTGDSPLHF	TRBD1	NA	TRBJ1-6	TRBV5-6
CASSTTGKGGSPLHF	NA	NA	TRBJ1-6	TRBV19
CASTLGAGAYEQYF	NA	NA	TRBJ2-7	TRBV6-5
CASSLGAGGVNEQFF	TRBD2	NA	TRBJ2-1	TRBV5-8
CASSFSAETQYF	NA	NA	TRBJ2-5	TRBV11-3
CASSFGQIYEQYF	NA	once	TRBJ2-7	TRBV27
CASSPGAMNTEAFF	NA	NA	TRBJ1-1	TRBV11-3
CASSLEDALWYF	NA	NA	TRBJ2-5	TRBV5-1
CASSLVGLPYTDTQYF	TRBD2	NA	TRBJ2-3	TRBV7-2
CASSAGQSYEQYF	NA	NA	TRBJ2-7	TRBV9
CASSETSGFKDTQYF	TRBD2	NA	TRBJ2-3	TRBV4-3
CASSLQGPGYGYTF	TRBD1	few	TRBJ1-2	TRBV7-9
CASSLGQGNQPQHF	NA	few	TRBJ1-5	TRBV11-3
CASSSSYEQYF	NA	few	TRBJ2-7	TRBV5-5
CASSWGLALNTGELFF	TRBD2	NA	TRBJ2-2	TRBV11-2
CASIRSDTQYF	NA	NA	TRBJ2-3	TRBV6-5
CASSYNPGTGWYGYTF	TRBD1	NA	TRBJ1-2	TRBV6-5
CAVQGLALPGELFF	TRBD2	NA	TRBJ2-2	TRBV10-3
CASSLRDRGFGYTF	TRBD1	NA	TRBJ1-2	TRBV19
CASSIDITYEQYF	NA	NA	TRBJ2-7	TRBV19
CASSDRGLNTEAFF	NA	NA	TRBJ1-1	TRBV19
CAGAGSQETQYF	NA	NA	TRBJ2-5	TRBV30
CASSYGTGEYGYTF	TRBD1	few	TRBJ1-2	TRBV5-1
CASSPRTGGKETQYF	TRBD1	NA	TRBJ2-5	TRBV6-5
CASSLGLVKPYEQYF	TRBD2	NA	TRBJ2-7	TRBV5-1
CASSLSGGVGEQFF	TRBD2	NA	TRBJ2-1	TRBV7-6
CASSLGGRSLRYEQYF	NA	NA	TRBJ2-7	TRBV5-1
CASSEAGGIIAYEQYF	TRBD2	few	TRBJ2-7	TRBV27
CASRHTSGSAETQYF	TRBD2	NA	TRBJ2-5	TRBV6-5
CASSMRTSTAYEQYF	TRBD2	few	TRBJ2-7	TRBV19
CASSLSAEPNMEQYF	NA	NA	TRBJ2-7	TRBV5-1
CASSKAGGPLSYEQYF	NA	NA	TRBJ2-7	TRBV21-1
CAGSVLAGGPWETQYF	TRBD2	NA	TRBJ2-5	TRBV9